A selection of T cell receptor beta chains follows, all from one sample in a study of CDR3 diversity in severe acne. TCRdb re-analysed the PCR reads in MiXCR, keeping a single row per CDR3 protein. In the table there are roughly 100,000 distinct CDR3 sequences, 51% of which are singletons. Material for sequencing was blood. The source of these receptors is a male donor with acne. CDR3s include the opening cysteine and the closing phenylalanine or tryptophan. The D gene is left open where the match is weak. Clone size, where shown, is once, few, many, or a class for clones that have expanded.

TRBJ2-7 | TRBD1 | . | TRBV6-2/TRBV6-3 | 10 | CASNSGQGDF | TGTGCCAGCAATTCAGGACAGGGGGACTTC
TRBJ2-7 | . | many | TRBV4-2 | 15 | CASSQDQSTGREQYF | TGTGCCAGCAGCCAAGATCAGTCCACAGGGAGGGAGCAGTACTTC
TRBJ1-4 | . | . | TRBV12-3/TRBV12-4 | 16 | CASSPLGRGLREKLFF | TGTGCCAGCAGCCCATTGGGACGGGGGTTGCGCGAAAAACTGTTTTTT
TRBJ2-5 | . | . | TRBV5-4 | 15 | CASSSGGGQGETQYF | TGTGCCAGCAGCTCTGGGGGGGGCCAGGGGGAGACCCAGTACTTC
TRBJ2-5 | . | few | TRBV18 | 17 | CASSPPMASRMMKTQYF | TGTGCCAGCTCACCACCCATGGCTAGCCGCATGATGAAGACCCAGTACTTC
TRBJ2-6 | . | . | TRBV9 | 15 | CASSVVGAGANVLTF | TGTGCCAGCAGCGTAGTGGGGGCTGGGGCCAACGTCCTGACTTTC
TRBJ1-5 | . | . | TRBV7-8 | 14 | CASSPVGDGQPQHF | TGTGCCAGCAGCCCCGTAGGGGATGGTCAGCCCCAGCATTTT
TRBJ2-2 | . | . | TRBV9 | 13 | CASSDRVIGELFF | TGTGCCAGCAGCGACAGGGTTATCGGGGAGCTGTTTTTT
TRBJ2-3 | . | many | TRBV30 | 12 | CAWGQRADTQYF | TGTGCCTGGGGACAGCGCGCAGATACGCAGTATTTT
TRBJ1-2 | . | . | TRBV25-1 | 15 | CASSDTQGVSYGYTF | TGTGCCAGCAGTGATACGCAGGGTGTAAGCTATGGCTACACCTTC
TRBJ2-1 | . | . | TRBV29-1 | 14 | CSVPAGTEINEQFF | TGCAGCGTTCCTGCAGGGACGGAAATCAATGAGCAGTTCTTC
TRBJ2-7 | TRBD2 | once | TRBV13 | 17 | CASSLGRGSGTYYEQYF | TGTGCCAGCAGCTTAGGCCGGGGTAGCGGGACATACTACGAGCAGTACTTC
TRBJ2-2 | . | . | TRBV12-3/TRBV12-4 | 11 | CASSGSGELFF | TGTGCCAGCAGTGGATCCGGGGAGCTGTTTTTT
TRBJ1-1 | TRBD1 | . | TRBV7-3 | 14 | CASSFRGGSTEAFF | TGTGCCAGCAGCTTCAGGGGGGGTAGCACTGAAGCTTTCTTT
TRBJ2-1 | TRBD2 | few | TRBV11-2 | 15 | CASSWTSGFYNEQFF | TGTGCCAGCAGCTGGACTAGCGGGTTTTACAATGAGCAGTTCTTC
TRBJ1-1 | . | once | TRBV25-1 | 14 | CASRLTEQNTEAFF | TGTGCCAGCAGGCTGACGGAGCAGAACACTGAAGCTTTCTTT
TRBJ2-1 | . | . | TRBV7-2 | 13 | CASRPTQGNEQFF | TGTGCCAGCAGACCTACACAGGGAAATGAGCAGTTCTTC
TRBJ2-1 | . | many | TRBV12-3/TRBV12-4 | 11 | CASSIEIGQFF | TGTGCCAGCAGTATTGAAATCGGGCAGTTCTTC
TRBJ2-1 | . | . | TRBV4-3 | 16 | CASKQGASGNYNEQFF | TGCGCCAGCAAACAGGGGGCTAGCGGGAACTACAATGAGCAGTTCTTC
TRBJ2-1 | TRBD2 | medium-sized | TRBV9 | 16 | CASSVGTSGIYNEQFF | TGTGCCAGCAGCGTAGGGACTAGCGGGATTTACAATGAGCAGTTCTTC
TRBJ2-1 | . | few | TRBV6-2/TRBV6-3 | 15 | CASSYSPGSYNEQFF | TGTGCCAGCAGTTACTCGCCCGGCTCCTACAATGAGCAGTTCTTC
TRBJ2-7 | TRBD2 | many | TRBV10-2 | 18 | CATKPFTGTSVSSYEQYF | TGCGCCACCAAGCCGTTTACCGGGACTAGCGTAAGCTCCTACGAGCAGTACTTC
TRBJ1-5 | . | . | TRBV25-1 | 15 | CASSTRAEVGQPQHF | TGTGCCAGCAGTACACGGGCGGAGGTAGGTCAGCCCCAGCATTTT
TRBJ1-2 | . | . | TRBV6-5 | 13 | CASSYSGGGGYTF | TGTGCCAGCAGTTACTCCGGCGGGGGAGGCTACACCTTC
TRBJ2-5 | TRBD1 | . | TRBV10-3 | 14 | CANSGTGDEETQYF | TGTGCCAATTCCGGGACAGGGGACGAGGAGACCCAGTACTTC
TRBJ1-2 | TRBD1 | once | TRBV10-3 | 17 | CAISETGQGAKYYGYTF | TGTGCCATCAGTGAGACCGGACAGGGGGCAAAATACTATGGCTACACCTTC
TRBJ1-2 | TRBD1 | . | TRBV20-1 | 14 | CSARGQDRYYGYTF | TGCAGTGCTAGAGGGCAGGACAGGTATTATGGCTACACCTTC
TRBJ2-3 | TRBD2 | . | TRBV3-1 | 15 | CASSLWASGRDMQYF | TGTGCCAGCAGCCTATGGGCTAGCGGGAGAGATATGCAGTATTTT
TRBJ2-1 | TRBD2 | . | TRBV6-5 | 14 | CASSYYTSDNEQFF | TGTGCCAGCAGTTACTACACTAGCGACAATGAGCAGTTCTTC
TRBJ2-3 | . | once | TRBV7-9 | 15 | CASNVGLSSTDTPYF | TGTGCCAGCAACGTCGGGCTTAGCAGCACAGATACGCCGTATTTT
TRBJ2-7 | TRBD1 | . | TRBV9 | 13 | CASSAGQGNEQYF | TGTGCCAGCAGCGCGGGACAGGGGAACGAGCAGTACTTC
TRBJ2-3 | . | . | TRBV5-1 | 13 | CASSLGSGDTQYF | TGCGCCAGCAGCTTGGGTTCGGGGGATACGCAGTATTTT
TRBJ2-1 | TRBD1 | . | TRBV6-5 | 15 | CASSYAQGARSFRFF | TGTGCCAGCAGTTATGCGCAGGGGGCGCGTTCTTTTCGGTTCTTC
TRBJ2-1 | . | once | TRBV19 | 14 | CASRDVENTGEQFF | TGTGCCAGTAGAGACGTGGAGAACACCGGGGAGCAGTTCTTC
TRBJ2-6 | . | . | TRBV14 | 13 | CACALSGANVLTF | TGTGCCTGCGCCCTATCTGGGGCCAACGTCCTGACTTTC
TRBJ1-2 | TRBD1 | few | TRBV19 | 13 | CASSMGQDYGYTF | TGTGCCAGTAGTATGGGACAGGACTATGGCTACACCTTC
TRBJ2-7 | . | many | TRBV6-5 | 15 | CASSYSGGGISEQYF | TGTGCCAGCAGTTACTCAGGGGGGGGGATCAGCGAGCAGTACTTC
TRBJ2-7 | TRBD2 | . | TRBV10-3 | 12 | CASSGRGGEQYF | TGTGCCAGCAGTGGACGGGGGGGCGAGCAGTACTTC
TRBJ2-3 | . | many | TRBV6-6 | 11 | CASTRGWAQYF | TGTGCCAGCACGAGGGGGTGGGCGCAGTATTTT
TRBJ2-3 | TRBD1 | many | TRBV4-1 | 15 | CASSQGQGSTDTQYF | TGCGCCAGCAGCCAAGGACAGGGCAGCACAGATACGCAGTATTTT
TRBJ2-3 | . | many | TRBV10-1 | 14 | CASSGGLSTDTQYF | TGCGCCAGCAGTGGAGGACTCAGCACAGATACGCAGTATTTT
TRBJ2-5 | . | . | TRBV7-8 | 13 | CASSPRVLGTQYF | TGTGCCAGCAGCCCACGAGTATTAGGGACCCAGTACTTC
TRBJ1-1 | . | . | TRBV19 | 15 | CASSISRVGDTEAFF | TGTGCCAGTAGTATTTCGAGAGTTGGGGACACTGAAGCTTTCTTT
TRBJ2-5 | . | medium-sized | TRBV19 | 15 | CASSIGGGWLETQYF | TGTGCCAGTAGTATAGGTGGGGGCTGGTTGGAGACCCAGTACTTC
TRBJ1-2 | TRBD1 | . | TRBV28 | 15 | CASSPSTGVYYGYTF | TGTGCCAGCAGCCCTTCGACAGGGGTATACTATGGCTACACCTTC
TRBJ2-2 | TRBD1 | . | TRBV13 | 16 | CASSLDRGLGTGELFF | TGTGCCAGCAGCTTAGACAGGGGGCTCGGCACCGGGGAGCTGTTTTTT
TRBJ1-1 | . | . | TRBV29-1 | 11 | CSAFVGAEAFF | TGCAGTGCCTTCGTCGGGGCTGAAGCTTTCTTT
TRBJ1-2 | . | . | TRBV10-3 | 16 | CAISESSGGANYGYTF | TGTGCCATCAGTGAGTCAAGTGGTGGAGCTAACTATGGCTACACCTTC
TRBJ1-3 | . | . | TRBV25-1 | 13 | CASSEIARNTIYF | TGTGCCAGCAGTGAAATCGCCCGAAACACCATATATTTT
TRBJ2-2 | . | medium-sized | TRBV20-1 | 13 | CSAGYTNTGELFF | TGCAGTGCCGGCTATACGAACACCGGGGAGCTGTTTTTT
TRBJ2-7 | . | . | TRBV29-1 | 12 | CSVEGRSYEQYF | TGCAGCGTTGAAGGTCGCTCCTACGAGCAGTACTTC
TRBJ2-6 | . | . | TRBV12-3/TRBV12-4 | 16 | CAISAPDGSGANVLTF | TGTGCCATCAGTGCCCCCGACGGGTCTGGGGCCAACGTCCTGACTTTC
TRBJ1-2 | . | . | TRBV12-3/TRBV12-4 | 14 | CASSLIGVEGGYTF | TGTGCCAGCAGTCTCATCGGGGTTGAGGGTGGCTACACCTTC
TRBJ1-1 | . | few | TRBV4-1 | 14 | CASSQELRPTEAFF | TGCGCCAGCAGCCAAGAACTACGGCCCACTGAAGCTTTCTTT